This TCR beta chain was identified during a study of OX40 agonist ivuxolimab in advanced cancers. Study-level findings and limits: In the 0.1 to 3.0 mg/kg range, CD4+ and CD8+ blood T cells had expanded clonally by week 6. Among the lowest peripheral clonal expansion occurred in 0.1-3.0 mg/kg partial responders.

This CDR3 spans 14 amino acids. Germline V gene data show CDR1 as LNHDA and CDR2 as SQIVND (reference sequence). Trimming pared 5 bases from V and 3 bases from J, leaving 12 bases between. Libraries were prepared by immunoSEQ multiplex PCR; TCRdb keeps only in-frame clonotypes and omits some of them. Of approximately 64,000 clones detected, approximately 90% appear once; the ten largest clones hold about 2.7%. Concerning this clone itself: What it recognizes is unknown.

Sequenced material: CD4+ or CD8+ T cells sorted from blood, taken in a trial of the OX40 agonist ivuxolimab. The chain employs TRBV19 and TRBJ2-3, with D possibly TRBD2 on 6 matching bases. The receptor's source is an adult with an advanced solid tumor such as melanoma, head and neck, liver or kidney cancer. This chain's CDR3 is CASSWGVGTDTQYF. The CDR3 nucleotides read TGTGCCAGTAGTTGGGGGGTGGGGACAGATACGCAGTATTTT.